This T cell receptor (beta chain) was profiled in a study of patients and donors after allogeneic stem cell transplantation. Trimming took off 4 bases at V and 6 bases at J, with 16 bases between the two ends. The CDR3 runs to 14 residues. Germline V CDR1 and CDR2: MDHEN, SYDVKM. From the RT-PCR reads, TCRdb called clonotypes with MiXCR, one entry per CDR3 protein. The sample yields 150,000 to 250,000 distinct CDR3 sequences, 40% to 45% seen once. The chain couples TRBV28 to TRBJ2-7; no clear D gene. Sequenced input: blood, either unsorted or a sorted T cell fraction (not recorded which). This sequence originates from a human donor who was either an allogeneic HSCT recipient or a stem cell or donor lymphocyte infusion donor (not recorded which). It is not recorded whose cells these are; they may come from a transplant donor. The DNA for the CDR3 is TGTGCCAGCAGTTCCCGGGCCCTTCTAGGCGAGCAGTACTTC. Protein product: CASSSRALLGEQYF.